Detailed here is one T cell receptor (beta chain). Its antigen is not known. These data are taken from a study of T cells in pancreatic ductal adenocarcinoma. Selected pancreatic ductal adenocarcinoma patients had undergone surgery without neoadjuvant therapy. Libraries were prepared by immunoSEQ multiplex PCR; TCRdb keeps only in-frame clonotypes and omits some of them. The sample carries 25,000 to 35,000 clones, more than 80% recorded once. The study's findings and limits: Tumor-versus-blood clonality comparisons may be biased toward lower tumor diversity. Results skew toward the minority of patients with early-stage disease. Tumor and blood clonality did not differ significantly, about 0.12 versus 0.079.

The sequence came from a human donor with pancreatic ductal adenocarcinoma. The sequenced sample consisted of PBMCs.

The CDR3 protein is CASQSGAGYEKLFF. The DNA for the CDR3 is TGTGCCTCCCAAAGTGGTGCAGGGTACGAAAAACTGTTTTTT. This chain links TRBV6-5 with TRBJ1-4, with D possibly matching TRBD1 (5 bases). The CDR3 is 14 residues long. Trimming took 11 bases from V and 8 from J, leaving 21 bases between them. CDR1 is MNHEY and CDR2 is SVGAGI in the germline V gene.